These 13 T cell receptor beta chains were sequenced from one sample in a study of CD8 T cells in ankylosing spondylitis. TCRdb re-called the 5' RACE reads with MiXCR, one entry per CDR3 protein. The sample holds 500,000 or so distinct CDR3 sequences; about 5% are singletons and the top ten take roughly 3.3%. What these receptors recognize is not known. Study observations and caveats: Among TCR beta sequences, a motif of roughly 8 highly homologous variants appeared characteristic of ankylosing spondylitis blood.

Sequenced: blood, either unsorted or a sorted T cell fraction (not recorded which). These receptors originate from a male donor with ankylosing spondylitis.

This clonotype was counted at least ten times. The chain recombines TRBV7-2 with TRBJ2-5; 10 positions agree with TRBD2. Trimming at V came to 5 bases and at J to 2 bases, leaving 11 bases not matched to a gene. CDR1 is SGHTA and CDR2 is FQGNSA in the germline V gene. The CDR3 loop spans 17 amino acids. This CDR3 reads CASSPLGLAAVQETQYF. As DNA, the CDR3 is TGTGCCAGCAGCCCACTCGGACTAGCGGCAGTTCAAGAGACCCAGTACTTC.

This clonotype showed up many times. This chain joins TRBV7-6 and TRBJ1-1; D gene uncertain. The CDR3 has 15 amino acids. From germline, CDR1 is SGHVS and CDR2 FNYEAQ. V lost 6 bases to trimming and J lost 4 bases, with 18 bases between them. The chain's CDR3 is CASSSRPRRSTEAFF. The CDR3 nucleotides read TGTGCCAGCAGTTCACGACCTCGGCGGTCCACTGAAGCTTTCTTT.

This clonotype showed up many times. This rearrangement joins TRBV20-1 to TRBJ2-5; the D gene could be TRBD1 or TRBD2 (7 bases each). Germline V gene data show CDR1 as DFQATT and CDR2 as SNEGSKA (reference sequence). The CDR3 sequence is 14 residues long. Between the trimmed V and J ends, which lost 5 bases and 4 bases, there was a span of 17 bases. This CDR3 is CSAHDRAGAETQYF. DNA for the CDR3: TGCAGTGCTCACGACAGGGCGGGAGCAGAGACCCAGTACTTC.

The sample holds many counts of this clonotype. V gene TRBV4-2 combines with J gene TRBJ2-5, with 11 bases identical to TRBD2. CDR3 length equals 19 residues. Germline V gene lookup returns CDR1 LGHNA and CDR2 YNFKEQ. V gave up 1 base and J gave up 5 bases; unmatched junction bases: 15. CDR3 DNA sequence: TGTGCCAGCAGCCAAGCTGGCCCTTATAGCGGGGGGGCCGGGGAGACCCAGTACTTC. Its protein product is CASSQAGPYSGGAGETQYF.

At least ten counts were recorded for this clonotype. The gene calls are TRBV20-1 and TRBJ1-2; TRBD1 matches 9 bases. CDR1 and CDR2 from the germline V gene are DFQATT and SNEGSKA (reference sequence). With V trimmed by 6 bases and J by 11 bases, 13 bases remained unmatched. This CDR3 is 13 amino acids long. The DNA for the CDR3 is TGCAGTGCCCTTCAGAGGGACAGGGCGGTGTACACCTTC. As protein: CSALQRDRAVYTF.

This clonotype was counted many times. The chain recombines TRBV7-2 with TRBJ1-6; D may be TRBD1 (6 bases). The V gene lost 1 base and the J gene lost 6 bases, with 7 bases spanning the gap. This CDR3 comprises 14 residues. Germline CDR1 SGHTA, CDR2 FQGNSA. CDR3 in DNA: TGTGCCAGCAGCTTAGGGGGGCTTAATTCACCCCTCCACTTT. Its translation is CASSLGGLNSPLHF.

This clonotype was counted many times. CDR3 loop: CASSSHTSGANVLTF. The CDR3 DNA sequence: TGTGCCAGCAGCTCCCATACCTCTGGGGCCAACGTCCTGACTTTC. The gene calls are TRBV14 and TRBJ2-6; the D is unclear. Trimming removed 5 bases at V and 0 bases at J, with 8 bases between. In germline, CDR1 is SGHDN, CDR2 FVKESK. This CDR3 contains 15 residues.

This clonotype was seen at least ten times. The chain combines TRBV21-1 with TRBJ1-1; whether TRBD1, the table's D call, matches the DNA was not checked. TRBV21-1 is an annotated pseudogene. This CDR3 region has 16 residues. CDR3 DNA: TGTGCCAGCAGCCCCCGGGCCCCAGGACAGGGCGGTGAAGCTTTCTTT. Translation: CASSPRAPGQGGEAFF.

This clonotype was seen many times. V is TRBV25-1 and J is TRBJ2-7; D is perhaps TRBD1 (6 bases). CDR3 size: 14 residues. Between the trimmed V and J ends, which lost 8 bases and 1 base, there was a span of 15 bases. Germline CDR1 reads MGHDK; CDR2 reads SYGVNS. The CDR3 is CASGGVRGSYEQYF. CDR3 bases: TGTGCCAGCGGTGGGGTTAGGGGGTCCTACGAGCAGTACTTC.

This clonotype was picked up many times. The CDR3 loop reads CASSLSVIDYEQYF. The CDR3 bases are TGTGCCAGCAGCTTAAGTGTCATCGACTACGAGCAGTACTTC. The chain uses TRBV7-2 and TRBJ2-7; D is unclear. In germline, CDR1 is SGHTA, CDR2 FQGNSA. Between the trimmed V and J ends, which lost 2 bases and 3 bases, there was a span of 11 bases. The CDR3 spans 14 residues.

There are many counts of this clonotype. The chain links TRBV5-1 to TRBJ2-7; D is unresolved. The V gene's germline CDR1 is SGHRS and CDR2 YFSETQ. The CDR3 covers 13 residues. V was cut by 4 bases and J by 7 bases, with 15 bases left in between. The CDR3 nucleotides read TGCGCCAGCAGCCGGAGCGAGCTAGGGGAGCAGTACTTC. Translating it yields CASSRSELGEQYF.

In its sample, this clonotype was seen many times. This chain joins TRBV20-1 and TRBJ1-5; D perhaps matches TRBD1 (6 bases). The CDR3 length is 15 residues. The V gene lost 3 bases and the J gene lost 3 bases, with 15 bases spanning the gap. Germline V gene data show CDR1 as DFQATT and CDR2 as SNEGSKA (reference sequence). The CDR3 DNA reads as TGCAGTGCTAGTGGGCCCGGACAGAACAATCAGCCCCAGCATTTT. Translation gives CSASGPGQNNQPQHF.

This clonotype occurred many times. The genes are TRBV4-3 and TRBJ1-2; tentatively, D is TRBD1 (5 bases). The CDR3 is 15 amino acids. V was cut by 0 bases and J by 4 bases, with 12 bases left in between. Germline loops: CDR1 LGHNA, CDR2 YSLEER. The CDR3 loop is CASSQDLLGVYGYTF. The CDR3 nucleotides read TGCGCCAGCAGCCAAGATCTCCTAGGGGTCTATGGCTACACCTTC.